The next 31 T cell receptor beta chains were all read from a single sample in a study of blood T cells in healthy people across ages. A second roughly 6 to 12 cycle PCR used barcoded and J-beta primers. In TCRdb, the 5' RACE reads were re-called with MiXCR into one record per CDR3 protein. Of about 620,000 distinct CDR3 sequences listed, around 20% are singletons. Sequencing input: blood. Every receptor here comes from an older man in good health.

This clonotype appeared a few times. CDR3 in DNA: TGTGCCAGCAGCTTGTACGGGGGGCAAGAAAAACTGTTTTTT. This translates into CASSLYGGQEKLFF. This rearrangement joins TRBV5-6 to TRBJ1-4, with D possibly being TRBD1 (6 bases). Germline V gene lookup returns CDR1 SGHDT and CDR2 YYEEEE. The ends were cut back, 1 base at V and 8 bases at J, with 12 bases in the middle. The CDR3 spans 14 residues.

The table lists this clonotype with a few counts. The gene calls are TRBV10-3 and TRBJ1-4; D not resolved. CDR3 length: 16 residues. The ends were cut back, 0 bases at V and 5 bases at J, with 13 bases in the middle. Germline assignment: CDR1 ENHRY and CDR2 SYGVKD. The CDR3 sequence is CAISESAGGANEKLFF. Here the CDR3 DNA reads TGTGCCATCAGTGAGTCGGCCGGAGGAGCAAATGAAAAACTGTTTTTT.

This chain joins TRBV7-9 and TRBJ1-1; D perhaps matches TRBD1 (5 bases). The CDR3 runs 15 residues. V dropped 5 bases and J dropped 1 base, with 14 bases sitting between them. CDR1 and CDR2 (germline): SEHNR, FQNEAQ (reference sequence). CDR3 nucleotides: TGTGCCAGCAGCGAACAGGACCCTAAGAACACTGAAGCTTTCTTT. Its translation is CASSEQDPKNTEAFF.

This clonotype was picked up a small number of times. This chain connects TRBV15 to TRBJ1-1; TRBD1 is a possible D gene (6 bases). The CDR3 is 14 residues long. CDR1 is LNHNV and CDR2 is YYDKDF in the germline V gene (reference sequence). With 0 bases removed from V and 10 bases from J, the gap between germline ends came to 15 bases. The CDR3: CATSRDRQGLVAFF. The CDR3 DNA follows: TGTGCCACCAGCAGAGACCGGCAGGGGCTGGTAGCTTTCTTT.

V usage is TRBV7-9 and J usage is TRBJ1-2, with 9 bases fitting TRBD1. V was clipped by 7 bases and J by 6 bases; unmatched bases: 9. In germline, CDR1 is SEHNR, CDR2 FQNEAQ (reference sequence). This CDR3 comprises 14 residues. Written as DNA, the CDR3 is TGTGCCAGCAACCCCGGGACAGGGTCCCATGGCTACACCTTC. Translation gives CASNPGTGSHGYTF. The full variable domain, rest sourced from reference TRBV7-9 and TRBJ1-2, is DTGVSQNPRHKITKRGQNVTFRCDPISEHNRLYWYRQTLGQGPEFLTYFQNEAQLEKSRLLSDRFSAERPKGSFSTLEIQRTEQGDSAMYLCASNPGTGSHGYTFGSGTRLTVV.

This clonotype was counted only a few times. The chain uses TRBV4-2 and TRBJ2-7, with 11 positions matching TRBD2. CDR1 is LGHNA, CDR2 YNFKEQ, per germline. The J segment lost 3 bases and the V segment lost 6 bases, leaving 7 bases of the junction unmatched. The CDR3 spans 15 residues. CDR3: CASSPRTSGGYEQYF. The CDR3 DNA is TGTGCCAGCAGTCCTCGAACTAGCGGGGGCTACGAGCAGTACTTC.

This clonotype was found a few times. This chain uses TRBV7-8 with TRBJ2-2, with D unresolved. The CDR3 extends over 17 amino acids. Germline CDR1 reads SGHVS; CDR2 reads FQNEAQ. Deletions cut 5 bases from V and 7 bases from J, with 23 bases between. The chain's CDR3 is CASSPLGPPGSGGELFF. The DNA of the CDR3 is TGTGCCAGCAGCCCCCTTGGGCCCCCCGGATCAGGCGGGGAGCTGTTTTTT.

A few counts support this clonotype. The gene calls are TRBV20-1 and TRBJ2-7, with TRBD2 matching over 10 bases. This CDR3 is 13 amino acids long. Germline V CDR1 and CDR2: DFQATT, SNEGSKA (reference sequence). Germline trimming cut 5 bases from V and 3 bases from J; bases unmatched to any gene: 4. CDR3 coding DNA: TGCAGTGCTGCTAGCGGGAGATTCTACGAGCAGTACTTC. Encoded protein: CSAASGRFYEQYF.

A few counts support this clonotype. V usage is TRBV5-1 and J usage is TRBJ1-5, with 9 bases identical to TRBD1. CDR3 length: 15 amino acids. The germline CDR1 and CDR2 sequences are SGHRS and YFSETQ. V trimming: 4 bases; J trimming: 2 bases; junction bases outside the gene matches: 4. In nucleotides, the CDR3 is TGCGCCAGCAGCGTGGGACAGGGCGGCAATCAGCCCCAGCATTTT. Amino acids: CASSVGQGGNQPQHF.

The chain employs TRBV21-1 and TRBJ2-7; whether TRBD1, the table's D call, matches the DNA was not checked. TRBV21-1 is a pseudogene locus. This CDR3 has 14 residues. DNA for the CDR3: TGTGCCAGCAGCGGCCGGGACGACCTCTACGAGCGATACTTC. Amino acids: CASSGRDDLYERYF.

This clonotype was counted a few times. In DNA, the CDR3 is TGTGCCAGCAGCTTAGAGGGGACTAGCGGCAGCACAGATACGCAGTATTTT. Encoded protein: CASSLEGTSGSTDTQYF. The J gene is TRBJ2-3, the V gene TRBV11-3, with 11 positions matching TRBD2. CDR3 length equals 17 residues. J gave up 0 bases and V 0 bases, and 2 bases lay outside the gene matches. Germline V gene data show CDR1 as SGHNT and CDR2 as YENEEA.

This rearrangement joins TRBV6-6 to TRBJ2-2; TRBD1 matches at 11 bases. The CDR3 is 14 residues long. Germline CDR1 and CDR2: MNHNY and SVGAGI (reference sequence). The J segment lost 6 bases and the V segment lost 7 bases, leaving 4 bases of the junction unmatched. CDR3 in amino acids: CASTGQGAPGELFF. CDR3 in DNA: TGTGCCAGCACCGGACAGGGGGCTCCCGGGGAGCTGTTTTTT.

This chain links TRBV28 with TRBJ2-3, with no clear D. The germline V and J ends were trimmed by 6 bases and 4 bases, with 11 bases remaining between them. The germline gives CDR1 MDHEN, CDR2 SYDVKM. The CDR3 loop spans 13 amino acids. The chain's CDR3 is CASSSPGPDTQYF. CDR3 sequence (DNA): TGTGCCAGCAGCTCCCCCGGACCAGATACGCAGTATTTT.

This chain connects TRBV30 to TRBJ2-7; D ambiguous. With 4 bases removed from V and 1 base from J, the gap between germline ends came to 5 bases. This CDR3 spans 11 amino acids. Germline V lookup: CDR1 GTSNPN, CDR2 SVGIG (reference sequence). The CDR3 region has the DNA TGTGCCTGGACAGGATCCTACGAGCAGTACTTC. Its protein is CAWTGSYEQYF.

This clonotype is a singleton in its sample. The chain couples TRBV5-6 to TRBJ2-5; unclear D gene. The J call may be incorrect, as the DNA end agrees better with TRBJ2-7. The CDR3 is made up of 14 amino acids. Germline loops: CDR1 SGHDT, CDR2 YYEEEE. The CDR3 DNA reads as TGTGCCAGCAGCGACCGACAAGACCCCTACGAGCAGTACTTC. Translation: CASSDRQDPYEQYF.

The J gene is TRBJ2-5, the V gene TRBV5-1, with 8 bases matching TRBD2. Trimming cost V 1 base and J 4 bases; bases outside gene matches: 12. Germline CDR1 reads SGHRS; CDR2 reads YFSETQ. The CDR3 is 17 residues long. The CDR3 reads CASSLFGGAIIGETQYF. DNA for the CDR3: TGCGCCAGCAGCTTGTTCGGGGGGGCGATCATAGGAGAGACCCAGTACTTC.

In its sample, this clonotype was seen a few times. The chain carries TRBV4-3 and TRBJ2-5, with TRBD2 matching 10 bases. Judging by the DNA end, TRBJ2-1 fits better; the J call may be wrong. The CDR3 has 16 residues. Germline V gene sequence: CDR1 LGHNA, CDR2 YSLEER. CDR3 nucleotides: TGCGCCAGCAGCCAAGATCTGGGACTAGCGAGGAATGAGCAGTTCTTC. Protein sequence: CASSQDLGLARNEQFF.

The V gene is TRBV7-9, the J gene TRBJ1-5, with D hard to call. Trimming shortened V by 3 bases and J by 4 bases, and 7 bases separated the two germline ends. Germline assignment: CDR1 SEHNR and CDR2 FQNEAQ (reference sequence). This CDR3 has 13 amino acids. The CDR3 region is CASSLNTNQPQHF. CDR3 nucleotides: TGTGCCAGCAGCTTGAATACGAATCAGCCCCAGCATTTT. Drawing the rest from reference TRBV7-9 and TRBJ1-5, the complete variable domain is DTGVSQNPRHKITKRGQNVTFRCDPISEHNRLYWYRQTLGQGPEFLTYFQNEAQLEKSRLLSDRFSAERPKGSFSTLEIQRTEQGDSAMYLCASSLNTNQPQHFGDGTRLSIL.

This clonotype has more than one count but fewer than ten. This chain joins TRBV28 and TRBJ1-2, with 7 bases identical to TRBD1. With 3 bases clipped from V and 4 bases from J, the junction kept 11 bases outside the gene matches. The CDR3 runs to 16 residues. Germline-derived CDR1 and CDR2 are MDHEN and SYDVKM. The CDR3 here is CASSLAHTGALYGYTF. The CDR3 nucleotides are TGTGCCAGCAGTTTGGCCCACACAGGGGCACTCTATGGCTACACCTTC.

The CDR3 DNA sequence: TGTGCCAGCAGTTACCCCGGGACAGGGGTCTATGGCTACACCTTC. Translated, it gives CASSYPGTGVYGYTF. The chain recombines TRBV6-5 with TRBJ1-2; 10 bases are a match to TRBD1. Germline CDR1 MNHEY, CDR2 SVGAGI. The CDR3 runs 15 residues. With V trimmed by 2 bases and J by 4 bases, 4 bases remained unmatched.

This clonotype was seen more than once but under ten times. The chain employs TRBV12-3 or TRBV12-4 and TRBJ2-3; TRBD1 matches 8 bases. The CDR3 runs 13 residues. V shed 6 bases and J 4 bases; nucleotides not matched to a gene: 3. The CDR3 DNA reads TGTGCCAGCAGCTCAGGGGGCTCAGATACGCAGTATTTT. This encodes CASSSGGSDTQYF.

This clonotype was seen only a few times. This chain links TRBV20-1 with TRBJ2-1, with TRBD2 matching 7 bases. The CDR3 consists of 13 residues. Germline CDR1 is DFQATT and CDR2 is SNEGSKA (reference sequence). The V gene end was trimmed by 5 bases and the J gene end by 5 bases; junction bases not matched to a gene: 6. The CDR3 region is CSAELASNNEQFF. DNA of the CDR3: TGCAGTGCTGAACTAGCGTCTAACAATGAGCAGTTCTTC.

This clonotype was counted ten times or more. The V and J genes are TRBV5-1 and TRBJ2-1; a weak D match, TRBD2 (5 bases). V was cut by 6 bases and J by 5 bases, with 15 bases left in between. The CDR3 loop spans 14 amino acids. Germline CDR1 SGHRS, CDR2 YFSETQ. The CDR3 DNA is TGCGCCAGCACCCGAGGGCCCGGGAACAATGAGCAGTTCTTC. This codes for CASTRGPGNNEQFF.

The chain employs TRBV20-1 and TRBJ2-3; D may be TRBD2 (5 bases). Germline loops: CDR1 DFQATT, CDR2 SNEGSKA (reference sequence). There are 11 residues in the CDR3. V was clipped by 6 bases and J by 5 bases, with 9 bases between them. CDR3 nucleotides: TGCAGTGCCGCTCGGGGAGATACGCAGTATTTT. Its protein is CSAARGDTQYF.

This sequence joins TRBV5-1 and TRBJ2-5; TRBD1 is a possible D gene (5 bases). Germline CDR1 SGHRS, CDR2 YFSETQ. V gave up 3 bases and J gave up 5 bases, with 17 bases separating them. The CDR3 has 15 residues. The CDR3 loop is CASSSLTRDGETQYF. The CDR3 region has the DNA TGCGCCAGCAGCTCCCTCACCAGGGATGGGGAGACCCAGTACTTC.

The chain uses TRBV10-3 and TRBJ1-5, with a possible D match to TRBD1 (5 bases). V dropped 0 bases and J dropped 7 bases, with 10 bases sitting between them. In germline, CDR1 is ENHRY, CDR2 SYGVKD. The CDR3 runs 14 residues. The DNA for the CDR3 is TGTGCCATCAGTGAGTCGATGGGGACCCAGCCCCAGCATTTT. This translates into CAISESMGTQPQHF.

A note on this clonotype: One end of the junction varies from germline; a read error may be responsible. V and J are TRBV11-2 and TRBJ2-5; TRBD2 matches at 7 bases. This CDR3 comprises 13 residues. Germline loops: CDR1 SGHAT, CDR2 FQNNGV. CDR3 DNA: TGTGCCGGCAGCTGGGGGGGTAGAGAGACCCAGTACTTC. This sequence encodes CAGSWGGRETQYF.

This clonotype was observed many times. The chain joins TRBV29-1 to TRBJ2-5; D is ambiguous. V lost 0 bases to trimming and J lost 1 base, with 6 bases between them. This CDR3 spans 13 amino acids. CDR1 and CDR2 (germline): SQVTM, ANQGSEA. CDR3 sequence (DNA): TGCAGCGTTGAAGACAGGATCCAAGAGACCCAGTACTTC. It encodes CSVEDRIQETQYF.

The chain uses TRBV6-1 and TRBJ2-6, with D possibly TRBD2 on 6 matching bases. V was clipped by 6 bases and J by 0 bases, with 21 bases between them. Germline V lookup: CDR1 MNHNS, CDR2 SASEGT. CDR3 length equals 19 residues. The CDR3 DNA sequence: TGTGCCAGCAGGGAGGGGACGAAGGGTACGATCTCTGGGGCCAACGTCCTGACTTTC. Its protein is CASREGTKGTISGANVLTF.

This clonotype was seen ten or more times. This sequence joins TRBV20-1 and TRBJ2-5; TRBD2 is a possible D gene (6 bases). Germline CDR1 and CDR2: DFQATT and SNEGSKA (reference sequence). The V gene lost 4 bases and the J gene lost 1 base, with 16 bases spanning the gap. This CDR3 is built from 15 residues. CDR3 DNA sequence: TGCAGTGCTAAGGCAGCGGGCCAAACCCAAGAGACCCAGTACTTC. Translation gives CSAKAAGQTQETQYF.

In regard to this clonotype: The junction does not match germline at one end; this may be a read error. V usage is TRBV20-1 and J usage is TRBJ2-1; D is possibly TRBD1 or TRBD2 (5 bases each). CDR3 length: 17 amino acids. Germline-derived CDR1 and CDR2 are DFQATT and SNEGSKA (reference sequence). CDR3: CSVRVLGADRPYNEQFF. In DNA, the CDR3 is TGCAGTGTTAGAGTACTCGGGGCCGACCGACCCTACAATGAGCAGTTCTTC.